This T cell receptor beta chain comes out of a study of technical replicates of blood from a few donors. TCRdb keeps only in-frame clones here, not all; method: immunoSEQ multiplex PCR. Here the sample spans approximately 70,000 clones, roughly 93% being singletons. The germline V gene encodes CDR1 SGHRS and CDR2 YFSETQ. This CDR3 has 14 amino acids. V lost 4 bases to trimming and J lost 2 bases; unmatched junction nucleotides: 4. Sequencing was performed on T cells isolated from PBMCs. This clonotype was sampled from a human donor in good health. The V and J genes are TRBV5-1 and TRBJ2-5; 8 positions match TRBD2. DNA for the CDR3: TGCGCCAGCAGCATGGGACTAGTGCAAGAGACCCAGTACTTC. Translated: CASSMGLVQETQYF.